This TCR beta chain was captured by sequencing in a study of graft-versus-host responses after intestinal transplantation. CDR3 length equals 15 residues. The ends were cut back, 2 bases at V and 6 bases at J, with 13 bases in the middle. Per germline, CDR1 SGHTA and CDR2 FQGNSA. Assay: immunoSEQ multiplex PCR; the TCRdb copy retains only in-frame clones and omits some. This sample has 100,000 or so clones, with about 94% found just once. Findings of the study overall: Peak levels of circulating GvH clones tracked with early post-transplant HvG declines.

With respect to this clone: No antigen is known for it.

This material consisted of unstimulated CD4+ T cells sorted from spleen or lymph node cells, taken before intestinal transplant. The J gene is TRBJ1-4, the V gene TRBV7-2; D is ambiguous. This clonotype originated in a human donor who received an intestinal transplant. This chain's CDR3 is CASSLFVGEDEKLFF. CDR3 nucleotides: TGTGCCAGCAGCTTATTCGTTGGCGAGGATGAAAAACTGTTTTTT.